This passage covers 10 T cell receptor beta chains from one sample sequenced in a study of T cell changes during pregnancy in multiple sclerosis. The method was immunoSEQ multiplex PCR; TCRdb's version includes in-frame clones alone and lacks a portion of them. Of about 15,000 clones listed, around 83% are singletons. This material consisted of CD8+ T cells from peripheral blood mononuclear cells, taken after pregnancy. The receptors were gathered from a female donor in good health, enrolled as a control in a pregnancy study.

The V gene is TRBV5-1, the J gene TRBJ2-7; no reliable D call. In germline, CDR1 is SGHRS, CDR2 YFSETQ. This CDR3 has 12 amino acids. V dropped 0 bases and J dropped 7 bases, with 8 bases sitting between them. This CDR3 is CASSLGALEQYF. CDR3 in DNA: TGCGCCAGCAGCTTGGGGGCCCTAGAGCAGTACTTC.

The rearrangement links TRBV28 to TRBJ2-7, with D perhaps matching TRBD2 (6 bases). Germline-derived CDR1 and CDR2 are MDHEN and SYDVKM. The CDR3 has 13 amino acids. Trimming pared 5 bases from V and 2 bases from J, leaving 10 bases between. Here the CDR3 reads CASSPPGAYEQYF. The CDR3 DNA follows: TGTGCCAGCAGTCCCCCGGGGGCCTACGAGCAGTACTTC. Variable domain in full (rest from reference TRBV28 and TRBJ2-7): DVKVTQSSRYLVKRTGEKVFLECVQDMDHENMFWYRQDPGLGLRLIYFSYDVKMKEKGDIPEGYSVSREKKERFSLILESASTNQTSMYLCASSPPGAYEQYFGPGTRLTVT.

The V call is TRBV9, the J call TRBJ2-7; 9 bases match TRBD1. CDR1 and CDR2 from the germline V gene are SGDLS and YYNGEE. CDR3 size: 16 residues. Losses at the gene ends were 1 base for V and 5 bases for J; bases not matched to a gene: 10. In DNA, the CDR3 is TGTGCCAGCAGCGTAAGGGACAGGGCAGTATGGGACGAGCAGTACTTC. It encodes CASSVRDRAVWDEQYF.

The gene calls are TRBV4-1 and TRBJ1-1; 8 positions match TRBD1. The V segment lost 4 bases and the J segment 6 bases; nucleotides outside the gene matches: 19. There are 18 residues in the CDR3. The V gene's germline CDR1 is MGHRA and CDR2 YSYEKL. The CDR3 nucleotides read TGCGCCAGCAGCCCGAGAAGGGGTGGGACAGGTGCTAGGGCTGAAGCTTTCTTT. Protein: CASSPRRGGTGARAEAFF.

This clone appeared a single time. V and J are TRBV7-2 and TRBJ2-7; 7 nucleotides align to TRBD1. The trim removed 5 bases at V and 3 bases at J, leaving 13 bases unmatched. Germline V gene sequence: CDR1 SGHTA, CDR2 FQGNSA. The length of the CDR3 is 16 residues. CDR3 nucleotide sequence: TGTGCCAGCAGCGTCGGCCGGGACAGTAGTCTCTACGAGCAGTACTTC. Protein sequence: CASSVGRDSSLYEQYF.

This chain uses TRBV7-7 with TRBJ2-2; possible D gene TRBD2, 5 bases. CDR3 length equals 15 residues. V lost 2 bases and J lost 5, with 12 bases in between. Germline lookup yields CDR1 SSHAT and CDR2 FNYEAQ (reference sequence). The CDR3 protein is CASSLRGLGTGELFF. As DNA, the CDR3 is TGTGCCAGCAGCTTACGGGGTCTGGGGACCGGGGAGCTGTTTTTT.

The genes are TRBV7-9 and TRBJ2-5, with 9 bases matching TRBD2. The CDR3 runs to 17 residues. The germline gives CDR1 SEHNR, CDR2 FQNEAQ (reference sequence). V lost 5 bases to trimming and J lost 1 base; unmatched junction nucleotides: 11. The CDR3 reads CASSPRGSGGSQETQYF. The CDR3 nucleotides read TGTGCCAGCAGCCCCCGTGGGAGCGGGGGGTCCCAAGAGACCCAGTACTTC.

V gene TRBV28 combines with J gene TRBJ1-1; D unclear. The V end was cut by 4 bases, the J end by 2 bases, with 5 bases between. From germline, CDR1 is MDHEN and CDR2 SYDVKM. The CDR3 contains 12 residues. Written as DNA, the CDR3 is TGTGCCAGCAGTTGGGCTAACACTGAAGCTTTCTTT. Encoded protein: CASSWANTEAFF.

This chain joins TRBV7-9 and TRBJ2-7; 10 bases are shared with TRBD2. This CDR3 is built from 14 residues. After removal of 8 bases from V and 6 bases from J, the junction contained 10 bases not matched to a gene. CDR1 is SEHNR, CDR2 FQNEAQ, per germline (reference sequence). Here the CDR3 DNA reads TGTGCCAGCGGACGACTAGCGGGCCCCCTCGAGCAGTACTTC. This encodes CASGRLAGPLEQYF.

This chain connects TRBV5-1 to TRBJ2-7; TRBD1 matches 8 bases. The V segment lost 7 bases and the J segment 5 bases; nucleotides outside the gene matches: 11. The CDR3 length is 14 residues. From germline, CDR1 is SGHRS and CDR2 YFSETQ. The CDR3 DNA reads TGCGCCAGCTCCCAGGGGGCCTCTTTCGACGAGCAGTACTTC. As protein: CASSQGASFDEQYF.